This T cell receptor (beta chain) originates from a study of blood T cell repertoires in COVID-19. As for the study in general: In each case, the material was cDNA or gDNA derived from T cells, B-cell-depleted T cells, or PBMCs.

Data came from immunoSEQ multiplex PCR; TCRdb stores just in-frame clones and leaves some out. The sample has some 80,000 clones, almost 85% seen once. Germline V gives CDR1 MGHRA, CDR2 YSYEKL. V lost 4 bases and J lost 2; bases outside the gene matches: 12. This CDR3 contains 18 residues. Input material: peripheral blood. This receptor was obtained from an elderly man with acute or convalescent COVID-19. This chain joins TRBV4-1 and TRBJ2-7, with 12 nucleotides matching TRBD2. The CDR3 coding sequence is TGCGCCAGCAGCCGATCCCACGGAGCTAGCGGGGGGGCCTACGAGCAGTACTTC. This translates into CASSRSHGASGGAYEQYF.